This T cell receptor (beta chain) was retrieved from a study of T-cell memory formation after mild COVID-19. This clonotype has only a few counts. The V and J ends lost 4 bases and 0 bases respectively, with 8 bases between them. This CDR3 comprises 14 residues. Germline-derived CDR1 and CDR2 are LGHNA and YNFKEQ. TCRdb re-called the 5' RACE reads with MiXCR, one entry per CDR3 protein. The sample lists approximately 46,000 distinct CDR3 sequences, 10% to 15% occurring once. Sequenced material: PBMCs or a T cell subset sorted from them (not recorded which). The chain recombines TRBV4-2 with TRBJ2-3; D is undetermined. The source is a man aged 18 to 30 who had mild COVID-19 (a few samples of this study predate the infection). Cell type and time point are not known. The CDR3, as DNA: TGTGCCAGCAGCCCAGAGCCGAGCACAGATACGCAGTATTTT. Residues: CASSPEPSTDTQYF.